Below, 32 T cell receptor beta chains from the same sample are listed, as sequenced in a study of T cell responses to AZD1222 COVID-19 vaccine. The repertoire was sequenced with immunoSEQ multiplex PCR; TCRdb's copy has only in-frame clones and lacks some. The sample carries 140,000 or so clones, around 88% recorded once. Sequenced material: peripheral blood, taken on day 0 of AZD1222 vaccination. Receptor source: an adult in good health.

The rearrangement uses TRBV7-8 and TRBJ2-1; 15 nucleotides line up with TRBD2. This CDR3 comprises 19 residues. Looked up from germline, CDR1 is SGHVS and CDR2 is FQNEAQ. V shed 5 bases and J 0 bases; nucleotides not matched to a gene: 8. The CDR3 region is CASSRPGLAGGSSYNEQFF. The CDR3, as DNA: TGTGCCAGCAGCCGCCCGGGACTAGCGGGAGGTAGCTCCTACAATGAGCAGTTCTTC. The full variable domain, with the rest looked up from reference TRBV7-8 and TRBJ2-1, is GAGVSQSPRYKVAKRGQDVALRCDPISGHVSLFWYQQALGQGPEFLTYFQNEAQLDKSGLPSDRFFAERPEGSVSTLKIQRTQQEDSAVYLCASSRPGLAGGSSYNEQFFGPGTRLTVL.

As DNA, the CDR3 is TGTGCCAGCAGCCCTCGGGGGGGAGGATCTGAGCAGTTCTTC. Amino acids: CASSPRGGGSEQFF. V is TRBV6-2 or TRBV6-3 and J is TRBJ2-1, with 8 positions matching TRBD2. CDR3 length: 14 amino acids. Germline trimming cut 6 bases from V and 9 bases from J; bases unmatched to any gene: 10. Germline V gene data show CDR1 as MNHEY and CDR2 as SVGEGT.

The chain links TRBV2 to TRBJ2-3, with no clear D. Germline V lookup: CDR1 SNHLY, CDR2 FYNNEI. This CDR3 spans 15 amino acids. With 8 bases removed from V and 3 bases from J, the gap between germline ends came to 18 bases. For the CDR3, the DNA is TGTGCCAGCGGTCCGACGGACGGTCGGACAGATACGCAGTATTTT. Translating it yields CASGPTDGRTDTQYF. Complete variable domain (other parts from reference TRBV2 and TRBJ2-3): EPEVTQTPSHQVTQMGQEVILRCVPISNHLYFYWYRQILGQKVEFLVSFYNNEISEKSEIFDDQFSVERPDGSNFTLKIRSTKLEDSAMYFCASGPTDGRTDTQYFGPGTRLTVL.

The V and J genes are TRBV7-2 and TRBJ2-1; D not certain. The germline V gene encodes CDR1 SGHTA and CDR2 FQGNSA. The CDR3 contains 13 residues. V was pared by 1 base and J by 7 bases, with 8 bases between. CDR3 sequence reads: CASSLGFRNEQFF. CDR3 in DNA: TGTGCCAGCAGCTTAGGGTTTAGGAATGAGCAGTTCTTC.

This chain joins TRBV27 and TRBJ2-7; no definite D call. Germline loops: CDR1 MNHEY, CDR2 SMNVEV (reference sequence). The CDR3 covers 12 residues. V was clipped by 5 bases and J by 5 bases, with 10 bases between them. The chain's CDR3 is CASSDGVHEQYF. For the CDR3, the DNA is TGTGCCAGCAGTGATGGGGTTCACGAGCAGTACTTC.

This clone occurred once. This sequence joins TRBV27 and TRBJ2-5, with D maybe TRBD1 (6 bases). Trimming left V 6 bases short and J 5 bases short, with 16 bases between. Germline lookup yields CDR1 MNHEY and CDR2 SMNVEV (reference sequence). The CDR3 is 14 amino acids. The chain's CDR3 is CASRKQGRRETQYF. The CDR3 DNA sequence: TGTGCCAGCAGGAAACAGGGAAGGCGGGAGACCCAGTACTTC.

The V and J genes are TRBV5-4 and TRBJ1-2, with D maybe TRBD1 (5 bases). CDR1 SGHNT and CDR2 YYREEE come from the germline V gene (reference sequence). V dropped 4 bases and J dropped 3 bases, with 16 bases sitting between them. This CDR3 contains 15 residues. The CDR3 sequence is CASSPAGGEDYGYTF. The CDR3 DNA sequence: TGTGCCAGCAGCCCAGCCGGGGGGGAGGACTATGGCTACACCTTC.

The chain carries TRBV27 and TRBJ2-5; D tentatively reads TRBD1 or TRBD2 (5 bases each). The CDR3 is made up of 14 amino acids. V was pared by 4 bases and J by 5 bases, with 14 bases between. Germline values: CDR1 MNHEY, CDR2 SMNVEV (reference sequence). Here the CDR3 DNA reads TGTGCCAGCAGTTCGCCACGATGGGGGGAGACCCAGTACTTC. Translated, it gives CASSSPRWGETQYF.

There are a few counts of this clone. The gene calls are TRBV11-2 and TRBJ2-1; TRBD2 aligns across 7 bases. Trimming removed 1 base from V and 4 bases from J; junction bases left unmatched: 1. Germline loops: CDR1 SGHAT, CDR2 FQNNGV. The CDR3 totals 14 residues. The CDR3 nucleotides are TGTGCCAGCAGCTTAGCGGGGGGATACAATGAGCAGTTCTTC. It specifies CASSLAGGYNEQFF.

The chain joins TRBV28 to TRBJ1-1, with a tentative D call TRBD1 (5 bases). The length of the CDR3 is 14 residues. The V end lost 5 bases, the J end lost 0 bases, and 10 bases lay between the germline ends. Germline CDR1 is MDHEN and CDR2 is SYDVKM. CDR3 amino acids: CASSTGGVNTEAFF. The CDR3 DNA reads as TGTGCCAGCAGTACGGGGGGTGTGAACACTGAAGCTTTCTTT.

The rearrangement links TRBV4-1 to TRBJ1-2; TRBD1 is a possible D gene (5 bases). V lost 3 bases and J lost 4, with 15 bases in between. This CDR3 is built from 15 residues. The V gene's germline CDR1 is MGHRA and CDR2 YSYEKL. CDR3 sequence reads: CASSHLPGALYGYTF. The CDR3 DNA reads TGCGCCAGCAGCCACCTCCCTGGGGCACTCTATGGCTACACCTTC.

V usage is TRBV24-1 and J usage is TRBJ2-7; 7 bases map to TRBD1. This CDR3 comprises 15 residues. Germline trimming cut 5 bases from V and 3 bases from J; bases unmatched to any gene: 9. Looked up from germline, CDR1 is KGHDR and CDR2 is SFDVKD. The CDR3 sequence: CATSVSEQGIYEQYF. The CDR3 nucleotides read TGTGCCACCAGTGTATCTGAACAGGGGATCTACGAGCAGTACTTC.

This chain links TRBV27 with TRBJ2-3; TRBD2 agrees at 14 bases. V trimming: 4 bases; J trimming: 6 bases; junction bases outside the gene matches: 15. Looked up from germline, CDR1 is MNHEY and CDR2 is SMNVEV (reference sequence). CDR3 size: 19 residues. The CDR3 reads CASSSQTETSGRDGDTQYF. The CDR3 DNA reads TGTGCCAGCAGTTCACAAACAGAGACTAGCGGGAGGGATGGGGATACGCAGTATTTT.

The V and J genes are TRBV30 and TRBJ2-7; possibly TRBD2 for D (6 bases). Germline CDR1 GTSNPN, CDR2 SVGIG (reference sequence). Trimming took 5 bases from V and 3 from J, leaving 17 bases between them. This CDR3 comprises 14 residues. CDR3 residues: CAWATGTGSYEQYF. In DNA, the CDR3 is TGTGCCTGGGCTACGGGAACCGGGAGCTACGAGCAGTACTTC.

The chain couples TRBV4-2 to TRBJ1-1, with D maybe TRBD1 (6 bases). Germline-derived CDR1 and CDR2 are LGHNA and YNFKEQ. Trimming removed 0 bases from V and 5 bases from J, with 19 bases in between. This CDR3 spans 17 amino acids. CDR3 coding DNA: TGTGCCAGCAGCCAAGATGACGGTTTAGTGAGGGGGACTGAAGCTTTCTTT. Translated, it gives CASSQDDGLVRGTEAFF.

The chain is built from TRBV30 and TRBJ2-1; D is uncertain. V lost 4 bases and J 4 bases, leaving 11 bases between the germline ends. Per germline, CDR1 GTSNPN and CDR2 SVGIG (reference sequence). The CDR3 loop spans 13 amino acids. The CDR3 is CAWNRAVYNEQFF. The DNA for the CDR3 is TGTGCCTGGAATCGGGCGGTTTACAATGAGCAGTTCTTC.

V is TRBV29-1 and J is TRBJ1-4; D ambiguous. V dropped 4 bases and J dropped 8 bases, with 8 bases sitting between them. The CDR3 loop spans 11 amino acids. Germline V gene lookup returns CDR1 SQVTM and CDR2 ANQGSEA. The CDR3, as DNA: TGCAGCGTTGGAGGGAGGGAAAAACTGTTTTTT. This translates into CSVGGREKLFF.

The rearrangement uses TRBV7-9 and TRBJ1-6; possibly TRBD1 for D (5 bases). V lost 2 bases to trimming and J lost 8 bases, with 16 bases between them. The CDR3 covers 16 residues. Looked up from germline, CDR1 is SEHNR and CDR2 is FQNEAQ (reference sequence). The CDR3 sequence: CASSLQPGTRDSPLHF. CDR3 coding DNA: TGTGCCAGCAGCTTACAACCCGGGACTCGGGATTCACCCCTCCACTTT. The full variable domain, its missing parts supplied by reference TRBV7-9 and TRBJ1-6, is DTGVSQNPRHKITKRGQNVTFRCDPISEHNRLYWYRQTLGQGPEFLTYFQNEAQLEKSRLLSDRFSAERPKGSFSTLEIQRTEQGDSAMYLCASSLQPGTRDSPLHFGNGTRLTVT.

This clone was found once. The V and J genes are TRBV3-1 (or the pseudogene TRBV3-2) and TRBJ2-1; TRBD2 agrees at 8 bases. Trimming at V came to 3 bases and at J to 7 bases, leaving 8 bases not matched to a gene. The germline gives CDR1 LGHDT, CDR2 YNNKEL (reference sequence). The CDR3 length is 15 residues. CDR3 sequence: CASSQGSGIGNEQFF. CDR3 DNA: TGTGCCAGCAGCCAGGGTAGCGGGATTGGGAATGAGCAGTTCTTC.

The genes are TRBV19 and TRBJ2-3, with D possibly TRBD1 on 6 matching bases. The CDR3 extends over 17 amino acids. Germline CDR1 is LNHDA and CDR2 is SQIVND (reference sequence). V was clipped by 4 bases and J by 0 bases, with 17 bases between them. This chain's CDR3 is CASSSSTGVRSTDTQYF. The CDR3 DNA follows: TGTGCCAGTAGTAGTTCGACAGGCGTCCGTAGCACAGATACGCAGTATTTT.

The V call is TRBV5-6, the J call TRBJ2-7, with D tentatively TRBD1 (5 bases). CDR1 and CDR2 (germline): SGHDT, YYEEEE. The CDR3 extends over 13 amino acids. V lost 4 bases to trimming and J lost 2 bases, with 10 bases between them. The CDR3 is CASSAKGTYEQYF. The CDR3 DNA reads as TGTGCCAGCAGCGCTAAGGGGACCTACGAGCAGTACTTC.

A few counts support this clone. This rearrangement joins TRBV4-3 to TRBJ1-2, with 8 bases lining up with TRBD1. J was trimmed by 2 bases and V by 1 base; bases with no gene match: 0. CDR3 length: 14 amino acids. The V gene's germline CDR1 is LGHNA and CDR2 YSLEER. CDR3 bases: TGCGCCAGCAGCCAAGCAGGGGGCAACTATGGCTACACCTTC. Its protein product is CASSQAGGNYGYTF.

Concerning this clone itself: The junction departs from germline at one end; a sequencing error may be responsible. The gene calls are TRBV7-2 and TRBJ2-6; D call uncertain. Germline V gene sequence: CDR1 SGHTA, CDR2 FQGNSA. This CDR3 is 15 amino acids long. CDR3 sequence (DNA): TGTGCCAGCAGTTTAGACACCTCTGGGGCCAACGTCCTGACTTTC. This gives the protein CASSLDTSGANVLTF.

The chain employs TRBV3-1 (or the pseudogene TRBV3-2) and TRBJ2-2; no firm D call. Per germline, CDR1 LGHDT and CDR2 YNNKEL (reference sequence). Trimming left V 4 bases short and J 4 bases short, with 10 bases between. This CDR3 has 14 residues. The CDR3 loop is CASSRRSLTGELFF. For the CDR3, the DNA is TGTGCCAGCAGCCGCAGAAGTCTCACCGGGGAGCTGTTTTTT.

The rearrangement links TRBV7-9 to TRBJ2-7, with 7 bases lining up with TRBD2. Germline lookup yields CDR1 SEHNR and CDR2 FQNEAQ (reference sequence). This CDR3 is built from 15 residues. V lost 6 bases and J lost 3; bases outside the gene matches: 11. The CDR3 region is CASRPPLGGSYEQYF. CDR3 DNA sequence: TGTGCCAGCAGACCCCCGTTGGGCGGGAGCTACGAGCAGTACTTC.

The V gene is TRBV3-1 (or the pseudogene TRBV3-2), the J gene TRBJ1-1; D remains unclear. The CDR3 consists of 15 residues. Germline CDR1 and CDR2: LGHDT and YNNKEL (reference sequence). V was pared by 4 bases and J by 10 bases, with 22 bases between. The CDR3 DNA is TGTGCCAGCAGCCGTCAGGACTCCGGGTCCCTGGGAGCTTTCTTT. As protein: CASSRQDSGSLGAFF.

This chain uses TRBV5-5 with TRBJ2-1; D is uncertain. The V end lost 0 bases, the J end lost 10 bases, and 17 bases lay between the germline ends. This CDR3 contains 15 residues. Per the germline V gene, CDR1 is SGHKS and CDR2 is YYEKEE (reference sequence). The CDR3 DNA reads as TGTGCCAGCAGCTTGGGTCGGACCCTCTCGTTCGAGCAGTTCTTC. Protein sequence: CASSLGRTLSFEQFF.

In DNA, the CDR3 is TGTGCCAGCAGTCCAAAATGGCGGGACTTAATCTACGAGCAGTACTTC. Amino acid sequence: CASSPKWRDLIYEQYF. The chain joins TRBV6-2 or TRBV6-3 to TRBJ2-7; maybe TRBD2 (6 bases). The CDR3 covers 16 residues. The V and J ends lost 5 bases and 3 bases respectively, with 20 bases between them. In germline, CDR1 is MNHEY, CDR2 SVGEGT.

This chain links TRBV29-1 with TRBJ2-1, with a possible D match to TRBD2 (6 bases). V was cut by 2 bases and J by 8 bases, with 13 bases left in between. Germline V gene sequence: CDR1 SQVTM, CDR2 ANQGSEA. The CDR3 consists of 13 residues. CDR3 amino acids: CSVEPGDIDEQFF. DNA of the CDR3: TGCAGCGTTGAACCGGGAGATATCGATGAGCAGTTCTTC.

The V gene is TRBV7-3, the J gene TRBJ2-3; D is unresolved. The CDR3 has 12 amino acids. Trimming removed 4 bases at V and 0 bases at J, with 2 bases between. Per germline, CDR1 SGHTA and CDR2 FQGTGA. The CDR3 region has the DNA TGTGCCAGCAGCTCTAGCACAGATACGCAGTATTTT. This translates into CASSSSTDTQYF.

In this sample, this clone turned up a few times. This sequence joins TRBV21-1 and TRBJ2-2; the D call of TRBD1 is as the table states it, not checked on the DNA. TRBV21-1 is a listed pseudogene. The CDR3 consists of 17 residues. Written as DNA, the CDR3 is TGTGCCAGCAGCAAAGTTCAGGGGGTCGCTATCACCGGGGAGCTGTTTTTT. Amino acids: CASSKVQGVAITGELFF.

The V gene is TRBV7-2, the J gene TRBJ1-1; 9 positions match TRBD1. Germline V CDR1 and CDR2: SGHTA, FQGNSA. V was pared by 5 bases and J by 4 bases, with 11 bases of the junction left unmatched. The CDR3 spans 16 residues. In nucleotides, the CDR3 is TGTGCCAGCAGCGTCCGGGACAGGGAGGACTCCACTGAAGCTTTCTTT. Its translation: CASSVRDREDSTEAFF.